The 11 T cell receptor beta chains listed next were all sequenced from one sample in a study of blood T cells in healthy people across ages (dated by TCRdb to the mid-2010s). Preparation of the library involved 5' RACE. Reads for this sample came from an Illumina HiSeq 2500. A second about 7 to 11 cycle PCR used a sample-barcoded 5' primer and a J-beta primer mix. Through fastp at Q25 and MiXCR, TCRdb rebuilt clones from the public reads, retaining in-frame beta chains. For every CDR3 protein sequence, its rows merge into one entry that carries the most common genes and DNA. The table for this sample lists over a million distinct CDR3 sequences; around 40% of them were counted only once. In total, the top ten clones hold roughly 3.7% of the sample. Sequencing was done on a sample of blood. The receptors here all came from a young woman in good health.

The chain employs TRBV5-1 and TRBJ2-3, with 9 bases matching TRBD2. Per germline, CDR1 SGHRS and CDR2 YFSETQ. V gave up 4 bases and J gave up 5 bases; unmatched junction bases: 8. The CDR3 spans 15 residues. CDR3 bases: TGCGCCAGCAGCCCCGTGGGAGCGGGAGGAGATACGCAGTATTTT. It encodes CASSPVGAGGDTQYF.

This clonotype showed up just a few times. This chain joins TRBV6-6 and TRBJ1-2; 8 nucleotides agree with TRBD1. Germline V gives CDR1 MNHNY, CDR2 SVGAGI (reference sequence). This CDR3 has 13 amino acids. J lost 4 bases, V lost 10 bases, and 8 bases had no gene match. The CDR3 bases are TGTGCCACCACAGGGGGGGTGAGCTATGGCTACACCTTC. Its translation: CATTGGVSYGYTF.

The genes are TRBV7-2 and TRBJ2-1; no reliable D call. Germline CDR1 reads SGHTA; CDR2 reads FQGNSA. CDR3 size: 13 residues. V was cut by 3 bases and J by 8 bases, with 11 bases left in between. The DNA of the CDR3 is TGTGCCAGCAGCTTCCTTAGCCGGGATGAGCAGTTCTTC. Amino acids: CASSFLSRDEQFF.

The chain has TRBV4-1 and TRBJ2-2; D might be TRBD1 (5 bases). Germline CDR1 is MGHRA and CDR2 is YSYEKL. This CDR3 has 14 residues. Trimming shortened V by 3 bases and J by 6 bases, and 11 bases separated the two germline ends. The CDR3 DNA is TGCGCCAGCAGCCAGGGCCAGGGCTCCGGGGAGCTGTTTTTT. Translated: CASSQGQGSGELFF.

Regarding this clonotype: A much larger clone sits a single nucleotide away, making a read error possible. V is TRBV29-1 and J is TRBJ2-3, with 7 bases that match TRBD2. CDR1 is SQVTM and CDR2 is ANQGSEA in the germline V gene. The CDR3 runs to 14 residues. This chain's CDR3 is CSVASGSSTETQYF. The CDR3 nucleotides are TGCAGCGTTGCTAGCGGCAGTAGCACAGAGACGCAGTATTTT.

This clonotype was detected a few times. This chain uses TRBV7-3 with TRBJ1-1; D might be TRBD1 (6 bases). The length of the CDR3 is 14 residues. The V and J ends lost 5 bases and 2 bases respectively, with 12 bases between them. Germline assignment: CDR1 SGHTA and CDR2 FQGTGA. Written as DNA, the CDR3 is TGTGCCAGCAGCGCGGGGGCAGATAACACTGAAGCTTTCTTT. Residues: CASSAGADNTEAFF.

This clonotype was found a few times. The chain is built from TRBV27 and TRBJ2-2, with D perhaps TRBD2 (6 bases). Trimming pared 3 bases from V and 2 bases from J, leaving 13 bases between. Germline values: CDR1 MNHEY, CDR2 SMNVEV (reference sequence). The CDR3 is 16 amino acids. CDR3 DNA: TGTGCCAGCAGTTTTACGGGACTCTCTAACACCGGGGAGCTGTTTTTT. Protein product: CASSFTGLSNTGELFF.

This clonotype has only a few counts. The V call is TRBV6-1, the J call TRBJ2-1; TRBD1 matches at 7 bases. Germline V gives CDR1 MNHNS, CDR2 SASEGT. The CDR3 loop spans 15 amino acids. J was trimmed by 7 bases and V by 6 bases; bases with no gene match: 12. The CDR3 DNA is TGTGCCAGCAGGGTGAGGACAGGTTCGGCGAATGAGCAGTTCTTC. It translates to CASRVRTGSANEQFF.

V gene TRBV6-5 combines with J gene TRBJ2-3; 10 bases are shared with TRBD2. Looked up from germline, CDR1 is MNHEY and CDR2 is SVGAGI. The CDR3 consists of 15 residues. V lost 6 bases and J lost 0; bases outside the gene matches: 3. In DNA, the CDR3 is TGTGCCAGCAGGGAGACTAGCGGGAGCACAGATACGCAGTATTTT. The encoded protein is CASRETSGSTDTQYF.

The gene calls are TRBV29-1 and TRBJ1-2; 10 bases are shared with TRBD1. Looked up from germline, CDR1 is SQVTM and CDR2 is ANQGSEA. After removal of 8 bases from V and 8 bases from J, the junction contained 14 bases not matched to a gene. CDR3 length equals 14 residues. CDR3 DNA sequence: TGCAGCTTTTCTCTGACAGGGGGCTTCTTGGGCTACACCTTC. Its translation: CSFSLTGGFLGYTF.

The chain uses TRBV30 and TRBJ2-3, with 7 nucleotides matching TRBD2. The trim removed 0 bases at V and 11 bases at J, leaving 8 bases unmatched. CDR3 length: 13 residues. Germline V CDR1 and CDR2: GTSNPN, SVGIG (reference sequence). The CDR3 sequence: CAWSVHGGYRQYF. The CDR3 region has the DNA TGTGCCTGGAGTGTACACGGGGGGTATAGGCAGTATTTT. The variable domain in full, completed from reference TRBV30 and TRBJ2-3, reads SQTIHQWPATLVQPVGSPLSLECTVEGTSNPNLYWYRQAAGRGLQLLFYSVGIGQISSEVPQNLSASRPQDRQFILSSKKLLLSDSGFYLCAWSVHGGYRQYFGPGTRLTVL.